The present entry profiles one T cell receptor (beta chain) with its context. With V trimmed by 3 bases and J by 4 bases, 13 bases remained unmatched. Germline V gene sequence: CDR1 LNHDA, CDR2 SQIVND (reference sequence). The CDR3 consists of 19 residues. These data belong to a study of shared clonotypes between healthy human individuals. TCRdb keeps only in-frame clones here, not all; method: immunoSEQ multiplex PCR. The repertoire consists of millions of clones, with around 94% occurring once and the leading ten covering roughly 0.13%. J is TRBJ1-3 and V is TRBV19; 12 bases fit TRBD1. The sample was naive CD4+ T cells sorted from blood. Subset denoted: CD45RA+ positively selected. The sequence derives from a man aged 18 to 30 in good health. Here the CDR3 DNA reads TGTGCCAGTAGTATGGAGCTGGGACAGGGGGCTTTTTCCGGAAACACCATATATTTT. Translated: CASSMELGQGAFSGNTIYF.